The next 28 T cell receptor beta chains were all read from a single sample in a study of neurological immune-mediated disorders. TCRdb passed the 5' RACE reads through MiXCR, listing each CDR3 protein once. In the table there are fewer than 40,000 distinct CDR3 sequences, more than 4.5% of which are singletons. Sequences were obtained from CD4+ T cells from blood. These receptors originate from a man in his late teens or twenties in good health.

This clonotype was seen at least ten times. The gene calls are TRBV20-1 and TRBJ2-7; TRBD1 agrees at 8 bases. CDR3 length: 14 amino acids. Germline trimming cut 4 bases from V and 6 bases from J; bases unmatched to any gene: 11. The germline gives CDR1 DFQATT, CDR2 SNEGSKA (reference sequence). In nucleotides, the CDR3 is TGCAGTGCTACAAGGGACAGGATGGGCGGCGAGCAGTACTTC. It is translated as CSATRDRMGGEQYF.

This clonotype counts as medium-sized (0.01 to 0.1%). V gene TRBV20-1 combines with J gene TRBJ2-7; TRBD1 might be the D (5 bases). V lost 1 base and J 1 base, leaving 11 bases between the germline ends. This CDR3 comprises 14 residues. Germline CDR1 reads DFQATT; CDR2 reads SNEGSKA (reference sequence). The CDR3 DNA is TGCAGTGCTAGAGCGCCAACAGGATCCTACGAGCAGTACTTC. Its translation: CSARAPTGSYEQYF.

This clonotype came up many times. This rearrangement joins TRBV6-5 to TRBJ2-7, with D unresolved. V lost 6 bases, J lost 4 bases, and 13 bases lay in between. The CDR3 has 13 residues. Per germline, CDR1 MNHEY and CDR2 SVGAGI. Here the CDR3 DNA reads TGTGCCAGCAGCCCCGGCTATCTATACGAGCAGTACTTC. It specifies CASSPGYLYEQYF.

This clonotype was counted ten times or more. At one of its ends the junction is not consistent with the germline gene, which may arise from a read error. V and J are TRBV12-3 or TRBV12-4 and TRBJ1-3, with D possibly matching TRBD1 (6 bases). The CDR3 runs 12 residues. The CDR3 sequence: CASSLVGGVSHF. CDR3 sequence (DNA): TGTGCCAGCAGTTTAGTAGGGGGAGTTTCGCATTTT.

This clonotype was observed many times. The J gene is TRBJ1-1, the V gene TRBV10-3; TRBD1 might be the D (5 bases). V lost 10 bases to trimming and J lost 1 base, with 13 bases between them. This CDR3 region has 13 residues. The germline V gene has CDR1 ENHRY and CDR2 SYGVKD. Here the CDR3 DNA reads TGTGCCACCAACCCTCAGGGGAACACTGAAGCTTTCTTT. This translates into CATNPQGNTEAFF.

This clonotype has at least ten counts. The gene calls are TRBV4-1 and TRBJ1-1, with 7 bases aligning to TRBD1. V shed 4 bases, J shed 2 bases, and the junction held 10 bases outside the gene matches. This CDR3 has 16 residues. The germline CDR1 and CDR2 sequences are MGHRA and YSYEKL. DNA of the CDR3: TGCGCCAGCAGCCGAATACCGGGACAGACCAACACTGAAGCTTTCTTT. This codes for CASSRIPGQTNTEAFF.

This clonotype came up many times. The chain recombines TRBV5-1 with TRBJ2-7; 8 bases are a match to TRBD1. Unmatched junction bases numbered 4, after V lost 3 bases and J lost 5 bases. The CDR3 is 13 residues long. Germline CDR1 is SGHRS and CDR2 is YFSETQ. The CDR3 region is CASSWGTGNEQYF. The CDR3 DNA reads TGCGCCAGCAGCTGGGGGACAGGCAACGAGCAGTACTTC.

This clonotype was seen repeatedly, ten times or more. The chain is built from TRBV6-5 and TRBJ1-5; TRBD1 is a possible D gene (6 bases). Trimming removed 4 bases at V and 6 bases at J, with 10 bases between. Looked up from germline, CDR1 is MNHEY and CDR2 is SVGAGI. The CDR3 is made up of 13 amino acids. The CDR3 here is CASSWQGGQPQHF. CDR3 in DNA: TGTGCCAGCAGTTGGCAAGGGGGTCAGCCCCAGCATTTT.

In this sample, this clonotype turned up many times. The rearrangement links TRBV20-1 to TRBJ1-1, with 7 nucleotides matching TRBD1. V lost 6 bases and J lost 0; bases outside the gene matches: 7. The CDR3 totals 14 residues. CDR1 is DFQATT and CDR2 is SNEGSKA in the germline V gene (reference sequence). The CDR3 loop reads CSASLGQLNTEAFF. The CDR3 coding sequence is TGCAGTGCCTCACTGGGACAGTTGAACACTGAAGCTTTCTTT.

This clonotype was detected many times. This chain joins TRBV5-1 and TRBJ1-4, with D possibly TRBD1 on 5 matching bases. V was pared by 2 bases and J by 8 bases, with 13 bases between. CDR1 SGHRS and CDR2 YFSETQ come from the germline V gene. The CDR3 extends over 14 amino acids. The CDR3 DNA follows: TGCGCCAGCAGCTTTTTACGGGGACGCGAAAAACTGTTTTTT. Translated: CASSFLRGREKLFF.

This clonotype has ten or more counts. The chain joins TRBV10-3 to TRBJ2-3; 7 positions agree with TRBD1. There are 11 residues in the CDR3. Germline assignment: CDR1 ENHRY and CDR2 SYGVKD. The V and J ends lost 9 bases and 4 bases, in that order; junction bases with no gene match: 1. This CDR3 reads CAIGTADTQYF. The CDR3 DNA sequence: TGTGCCATTGGGACAGCAGATACGCAGTATTTT.

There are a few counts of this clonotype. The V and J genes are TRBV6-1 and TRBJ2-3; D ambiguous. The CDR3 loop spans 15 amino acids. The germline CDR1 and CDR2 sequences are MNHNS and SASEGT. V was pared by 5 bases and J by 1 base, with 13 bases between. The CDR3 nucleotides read TGTGCCAGCAGTCCTTCTAGTCCACGCACAGATACGCAGTATTTT. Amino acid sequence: CASSPSSPRTDTQYF.

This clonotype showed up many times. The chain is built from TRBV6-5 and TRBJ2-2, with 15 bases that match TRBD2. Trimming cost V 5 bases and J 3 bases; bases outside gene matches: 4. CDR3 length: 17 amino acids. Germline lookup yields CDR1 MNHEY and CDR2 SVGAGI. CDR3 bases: TGTGCCAGCAGTCGGGGACTAGCGGGGGGAGACACCGGGGAGCTGTTTTTT. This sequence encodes CASSRGLAGGDTGELFF.

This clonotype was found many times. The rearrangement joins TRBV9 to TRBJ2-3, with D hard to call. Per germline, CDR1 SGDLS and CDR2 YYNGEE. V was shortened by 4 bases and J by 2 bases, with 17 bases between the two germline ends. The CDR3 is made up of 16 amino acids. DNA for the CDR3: TGTGCCAGCAGCCCCCGTTTGGAATGGTTCACAGATACGCAGTATTTT. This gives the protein CASSPRLEWFTDTQYF.

CDR3 nucleotide sequence: TGTGCCAGACCCGCCGTGGGGAGGTGGTGGACTGAAGCTTTCTTT. Its protein product is CARPAVGRWWTEAFF. The V call is TRBV5-3, the J call TRBJ1-1; no definite D call. TRBV5-3 qualifies as an ORF whose function is uncertain. Trimming pared 7 bases from V and 5 bases from J, leaving 21 bases between. The CDR3 is made up of 15 amino acids.

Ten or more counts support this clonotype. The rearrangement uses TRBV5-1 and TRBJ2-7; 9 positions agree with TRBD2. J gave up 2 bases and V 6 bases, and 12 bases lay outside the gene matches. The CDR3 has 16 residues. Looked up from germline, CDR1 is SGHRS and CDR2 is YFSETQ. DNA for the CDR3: TGCGCCAGCACTCCGGGAGGGAGCGGGGGGACCTACGAGCAGTACTTC. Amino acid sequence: CASTPGGSGGTYEQYF.

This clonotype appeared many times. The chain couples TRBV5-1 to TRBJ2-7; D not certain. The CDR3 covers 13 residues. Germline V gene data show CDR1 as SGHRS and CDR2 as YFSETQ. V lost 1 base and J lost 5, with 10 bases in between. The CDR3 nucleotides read TGCGCCAGCAGCTTGCAGTTGGCCCACGAGCAGTACTTC. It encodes CASSLQLAHEQYF.

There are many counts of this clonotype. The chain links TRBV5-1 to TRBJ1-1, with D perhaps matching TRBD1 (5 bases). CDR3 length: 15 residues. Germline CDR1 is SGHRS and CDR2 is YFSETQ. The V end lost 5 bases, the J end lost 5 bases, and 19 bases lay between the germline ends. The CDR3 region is CASRPQPGGDTEAFF. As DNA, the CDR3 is TGCGCCAGCAGGCCCCAGCCGGGGGGGGATACTGAAGCTTTCTTT.

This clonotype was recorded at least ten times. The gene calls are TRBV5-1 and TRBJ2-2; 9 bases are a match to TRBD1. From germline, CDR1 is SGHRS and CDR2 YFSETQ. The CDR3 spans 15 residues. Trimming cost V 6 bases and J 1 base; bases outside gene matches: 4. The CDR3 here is CASNPGQGNTGELFF. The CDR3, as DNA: TGCGCCAGCAACCCGGGACAGGGGAACACCGGGGAGCTGTTTTTT.

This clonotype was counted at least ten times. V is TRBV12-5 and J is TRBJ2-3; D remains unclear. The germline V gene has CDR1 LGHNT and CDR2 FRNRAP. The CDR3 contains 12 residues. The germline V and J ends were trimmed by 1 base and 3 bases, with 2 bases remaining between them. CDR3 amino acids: CASGLETDTQYF. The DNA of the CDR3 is TGTGCTAGTGGTTTGGAAACAGATACGCAGTATTTT.

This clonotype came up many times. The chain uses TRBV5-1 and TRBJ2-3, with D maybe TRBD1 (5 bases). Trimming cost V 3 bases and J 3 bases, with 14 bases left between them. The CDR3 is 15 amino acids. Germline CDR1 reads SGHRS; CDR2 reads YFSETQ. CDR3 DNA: TGCGCCAGCAGCTCCCTGGGGCGGAATACAGATACGCAGTATTTT. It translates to CASSSLGRNTDTQYF. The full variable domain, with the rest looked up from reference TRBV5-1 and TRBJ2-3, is KAGVTQTPRYLIKTRGQQVTLSCSPISGHRSVSWYQQTPGQGLQFLFEYFSETQRNKGNFPGRFSGRQFSNSRSEMNVSTLELGDSALYLCASSSLGRNTDTQYFGPGTRLTVL.

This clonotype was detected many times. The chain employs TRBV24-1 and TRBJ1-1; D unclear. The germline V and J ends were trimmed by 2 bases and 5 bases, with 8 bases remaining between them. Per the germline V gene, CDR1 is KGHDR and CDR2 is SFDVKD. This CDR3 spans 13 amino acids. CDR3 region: CATSDSGGTEAFF. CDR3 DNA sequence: TGTGCCACCAGTGATTCGGGTGGTACTGAAGCTTTCTTT.

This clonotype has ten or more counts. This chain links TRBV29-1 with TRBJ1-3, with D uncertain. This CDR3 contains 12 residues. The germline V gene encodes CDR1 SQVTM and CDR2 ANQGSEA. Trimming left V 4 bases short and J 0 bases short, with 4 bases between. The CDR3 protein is CSVAASGNTIYF. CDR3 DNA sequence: TGCAGCGTTGCCGCCTCTGGAAACACCATATATTTT.

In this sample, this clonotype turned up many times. CDR3 sequence: CASSVGSGVGYTF. The CDR3 DNA sequence: TGTGCCAGCAGCGTAGGGTCGGGCGTCGGCTACACCTTC. This chain uses TRBV9 with TRBJ1-2; D gene unclear. CDR3 size: 13 residues. The germline V gene encodes CDR1 SGDLS and CDR2 YYNGEE. V lost 0 bases, J lost 8 bases, and 11 bases lay in between.

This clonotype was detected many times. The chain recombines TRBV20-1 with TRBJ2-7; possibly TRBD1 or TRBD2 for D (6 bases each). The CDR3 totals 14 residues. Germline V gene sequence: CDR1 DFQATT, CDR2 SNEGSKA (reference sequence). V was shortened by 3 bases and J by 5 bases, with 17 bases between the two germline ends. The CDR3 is CSASIPGATNEQYF. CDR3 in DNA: TGCAGTGCTAGCATCCCGGGGGCTACTAACGAGCAGTACTTC.

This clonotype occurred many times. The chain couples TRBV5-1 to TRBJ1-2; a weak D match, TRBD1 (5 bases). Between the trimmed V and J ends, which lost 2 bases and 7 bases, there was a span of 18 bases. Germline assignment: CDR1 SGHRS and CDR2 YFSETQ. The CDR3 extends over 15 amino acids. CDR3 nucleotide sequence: TGCGCCAGCAGCTTCACCCGGCAGGGTGAGGGTGGCTACACCTTC. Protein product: CASSFTRQGEGGYTF.

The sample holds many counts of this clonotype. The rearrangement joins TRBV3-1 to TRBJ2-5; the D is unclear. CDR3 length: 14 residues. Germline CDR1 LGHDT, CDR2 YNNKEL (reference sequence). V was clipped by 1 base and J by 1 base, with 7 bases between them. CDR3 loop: CASSQGASQETQYF. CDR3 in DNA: TGTGCCAGCAGCCAAGGCGCTAGCCAAGAGACCCAGTACTTC.

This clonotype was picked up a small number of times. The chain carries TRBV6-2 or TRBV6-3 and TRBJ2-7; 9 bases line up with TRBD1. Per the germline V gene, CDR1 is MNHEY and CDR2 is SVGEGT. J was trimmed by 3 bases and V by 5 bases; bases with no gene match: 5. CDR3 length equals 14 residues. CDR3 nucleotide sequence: TGTGCCAGCAGTCAATGGGACAGGGACTACGAGCAGTACTTC. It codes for CASSQWDRDYEQYF.